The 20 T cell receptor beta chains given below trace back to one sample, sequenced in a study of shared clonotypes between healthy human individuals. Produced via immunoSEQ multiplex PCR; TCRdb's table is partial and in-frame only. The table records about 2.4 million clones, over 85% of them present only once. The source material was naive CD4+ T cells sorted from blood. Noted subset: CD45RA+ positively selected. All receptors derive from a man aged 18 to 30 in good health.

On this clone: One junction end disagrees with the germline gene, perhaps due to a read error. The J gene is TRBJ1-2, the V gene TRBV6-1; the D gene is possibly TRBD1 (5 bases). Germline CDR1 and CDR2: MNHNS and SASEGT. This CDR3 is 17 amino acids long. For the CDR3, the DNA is TGTGCCATCAGTGAGTCGAGGGCAGGACACTCTAACTATGGCTACACCTTC. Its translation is CAISESRAGHSNYGYTF.

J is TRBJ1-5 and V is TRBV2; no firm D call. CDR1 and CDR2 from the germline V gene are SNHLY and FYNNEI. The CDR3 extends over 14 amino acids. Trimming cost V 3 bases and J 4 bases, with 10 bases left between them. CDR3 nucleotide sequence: TGTGCCAGCAGTGAGTCTTGGGTTAATCAGCCCCAGCATTTT. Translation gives CASSESWVNQPQHF.

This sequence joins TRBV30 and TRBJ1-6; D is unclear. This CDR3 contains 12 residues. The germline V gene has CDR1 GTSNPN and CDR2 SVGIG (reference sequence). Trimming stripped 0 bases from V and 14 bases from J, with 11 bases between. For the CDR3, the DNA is TGTGCCTGGAGTGTACTAGAGGGTGCCCTCCACTTT. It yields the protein CAWSVLEGALHF.

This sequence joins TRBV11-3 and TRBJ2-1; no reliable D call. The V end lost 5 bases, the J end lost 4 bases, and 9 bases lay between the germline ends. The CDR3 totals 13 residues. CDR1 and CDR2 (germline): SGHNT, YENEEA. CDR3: CASSGFGYNEQFF. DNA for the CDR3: TGTGCCAGCAGCGGGTTTGGGTACAATGAGCAGTTCTTC.

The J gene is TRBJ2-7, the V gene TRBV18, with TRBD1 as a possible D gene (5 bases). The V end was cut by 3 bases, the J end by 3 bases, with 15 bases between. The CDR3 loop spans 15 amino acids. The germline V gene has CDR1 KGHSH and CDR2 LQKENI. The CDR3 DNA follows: TGTGCCAGCTCACCTTGGCAGGGTTTAAACTACGAGCAGTACTTC. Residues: CASSPWQGLNYEQYF.

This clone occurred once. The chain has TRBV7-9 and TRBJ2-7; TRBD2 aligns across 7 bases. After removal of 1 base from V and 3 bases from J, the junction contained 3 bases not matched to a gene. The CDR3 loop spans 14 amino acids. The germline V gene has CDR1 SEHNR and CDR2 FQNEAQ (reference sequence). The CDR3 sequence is CASSLEASGYEQYF. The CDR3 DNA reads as TGTGCCAGCAGCTTAGAGGCTAGCGGCTACGAGCAGTACTTC.

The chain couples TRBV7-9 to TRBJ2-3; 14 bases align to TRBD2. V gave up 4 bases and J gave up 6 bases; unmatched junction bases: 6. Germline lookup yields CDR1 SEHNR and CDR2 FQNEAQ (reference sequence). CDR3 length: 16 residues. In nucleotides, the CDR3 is TGTGCCAGCAGCTCCGGACTAGCGGGGGGCTGGGATACGCAGTATTTT. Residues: CASSSGLAGGWDTQYF.

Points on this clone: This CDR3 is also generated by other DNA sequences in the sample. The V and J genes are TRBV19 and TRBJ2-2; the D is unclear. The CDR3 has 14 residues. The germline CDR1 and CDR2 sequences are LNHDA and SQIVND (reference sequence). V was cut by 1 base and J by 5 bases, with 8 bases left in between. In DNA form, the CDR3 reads TGTGCCAGTAGTATAGTATCCGGGACCGGGGAGCTGTTTTTT. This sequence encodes CASSIVSGTGELFF.

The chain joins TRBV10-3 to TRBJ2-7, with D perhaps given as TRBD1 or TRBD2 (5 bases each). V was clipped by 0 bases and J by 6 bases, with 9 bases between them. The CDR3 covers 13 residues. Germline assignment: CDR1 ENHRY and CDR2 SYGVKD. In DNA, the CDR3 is TGTGCCATCAGTGAGTCCCCGGGGCGCGAGCAGTACTTC. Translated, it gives CAISESPGREQYF.

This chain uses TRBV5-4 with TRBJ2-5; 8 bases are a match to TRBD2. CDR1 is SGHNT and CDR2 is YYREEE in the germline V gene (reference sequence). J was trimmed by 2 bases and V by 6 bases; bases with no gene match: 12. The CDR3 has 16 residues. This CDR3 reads CASTSGRGANQETQYF. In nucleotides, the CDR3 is TGTGCCAGCACTTCAGGGCGGGGGGCGAATCAAGAGACCCAGTACTTC.

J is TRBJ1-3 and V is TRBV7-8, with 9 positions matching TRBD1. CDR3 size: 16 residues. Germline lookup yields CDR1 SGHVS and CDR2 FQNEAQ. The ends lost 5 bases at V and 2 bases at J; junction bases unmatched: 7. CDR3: CASSPRTGVTGNTIYF. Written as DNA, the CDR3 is TGTGCCAGCAGCCCGAGGACAGGGGTGACTGGAAACACCATATATTTT.

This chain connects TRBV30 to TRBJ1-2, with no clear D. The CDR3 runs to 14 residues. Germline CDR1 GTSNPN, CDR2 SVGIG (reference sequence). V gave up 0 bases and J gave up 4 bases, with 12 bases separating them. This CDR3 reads CAWSVSPASYGYTF. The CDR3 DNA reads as TGTGCCTGGAGTGTATCCCCGGCCAGCTATGGCTACACCTTC.

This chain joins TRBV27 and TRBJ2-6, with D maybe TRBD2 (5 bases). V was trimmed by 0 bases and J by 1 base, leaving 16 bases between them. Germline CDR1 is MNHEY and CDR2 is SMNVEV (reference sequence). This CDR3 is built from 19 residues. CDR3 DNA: TGTGCCAGCAGTTTATCGAGTTTCGAGGGCACGTCTGGGGCCAACGTCCTGACTTTC. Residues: CASSLSSFEGTSGANVLTF.

This CDR3 is CASSQSRALGEKLFF. CDR3 nucleotide sequence: TGCGCCAGCAGCCAATCCCGAGCCCTAGGTGAAAAACTGTTTTTT. The chain carries TRBV4-1 and TRBJ1-4, with D unresolved. The CDR3 is 15 amino acids. Germline CDR1 reads MGHRA; CDR2 reads YSYEKL. Trimming removed 2 bases at V and 7 bases at J, with 14 bases between.

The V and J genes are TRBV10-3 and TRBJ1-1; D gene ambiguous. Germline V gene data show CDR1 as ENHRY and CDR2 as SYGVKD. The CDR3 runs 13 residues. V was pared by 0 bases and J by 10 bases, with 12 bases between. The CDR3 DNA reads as TGTGCCATCAGTGAGTCGCCGGGGAAGGGAGCTTTCTTT. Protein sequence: CAISESPGKGAFF.

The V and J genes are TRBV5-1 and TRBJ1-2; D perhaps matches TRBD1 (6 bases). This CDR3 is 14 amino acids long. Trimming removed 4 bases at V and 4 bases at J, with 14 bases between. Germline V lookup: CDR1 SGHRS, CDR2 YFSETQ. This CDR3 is CASSPGGPIYGYTF. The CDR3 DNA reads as TGCGCCAGCAGCCCTGGGGGGCCGATCTATGGCTACACCTTC.

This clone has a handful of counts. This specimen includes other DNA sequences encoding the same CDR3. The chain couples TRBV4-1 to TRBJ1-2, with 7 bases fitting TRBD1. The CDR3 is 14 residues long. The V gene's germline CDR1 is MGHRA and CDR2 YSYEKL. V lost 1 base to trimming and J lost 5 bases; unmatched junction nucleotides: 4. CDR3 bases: TGCGCCAGCAGCCAAGGACAGGGAAGTTATGGCTACACCTTC. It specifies CASSQGQGSYGYTF.

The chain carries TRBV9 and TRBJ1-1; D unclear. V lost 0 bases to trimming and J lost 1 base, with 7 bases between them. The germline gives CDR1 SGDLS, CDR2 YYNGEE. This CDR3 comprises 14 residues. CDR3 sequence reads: CASSVGLENTEAFF. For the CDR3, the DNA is TGTGCCAGCAGCGTAGGACTGGAGAACACTGAAGCTTTCTTT.

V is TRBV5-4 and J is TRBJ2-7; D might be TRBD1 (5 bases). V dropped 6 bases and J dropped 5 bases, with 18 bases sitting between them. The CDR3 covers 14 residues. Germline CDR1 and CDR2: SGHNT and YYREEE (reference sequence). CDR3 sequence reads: CASKPDRPGNEQYF. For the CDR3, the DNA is TGTGCCAGCAAACCCGACAGACCTGGCAACGAGCAGTACTTC.

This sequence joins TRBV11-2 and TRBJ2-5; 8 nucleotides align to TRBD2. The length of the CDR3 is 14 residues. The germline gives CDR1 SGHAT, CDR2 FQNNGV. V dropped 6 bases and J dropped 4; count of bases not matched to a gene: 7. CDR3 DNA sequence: TGTGCCAGCAGTCCAGCGGGGGCGGGAGAGACCCAGTACTTC. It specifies CASSPAGAGETQYF.